These 25 T cell receptor beta chains were sequenced from one sample in a study of blood T cell repertoires in COVID-19. Method: immunoSEQ multiplex PCR; TCRdb's copy keeps in-frame clones and lacks some. The table includes approximately 210,000 clones, approximately 84% detected once. Sequenced sample: peripheral blood. Every receptor here comes from a woman aged 45 to 65 with active or convalescent COVID-19.

The gene calls are TRBV2 and TRBJ1-2; 7 bases map to TRBD1. This CDR3 has 13 amino acids. V shed 6 bases and J 7 bases; nucleotides not matched to a gene: 8. Germline V lookup: CDR1 SNHLY, CDR2 FYNNEI. The CDR3 region is CASRLTGLGGYTF. CDR3 nucleotides: TGTGCCAGCAGACTGACAGGGCTGGGTGGCTACACCTTC.

The chain combines TRBV5-1 with TRBJ2-1, with TRBD2 identical over 7 bases. Unmatched junction bases numbered 10, after V lost 7 bases and J lost 0 bases. The length of the CDR3 is 16 residues. CDR1 is SGHRS, CDR2 YFSETQ, per germline. The CDR3 reads CASQSGTGGSYNEQFF. DNA of the CDR3: TGCGCCAGCCAATCGGGGACGGGGGGCTCCTACAATGAGCAGTTCTTC.

This clone was seen ten or more times. The chain carries TRBV19 and TRBJ2-5, with TRBD2 identical over 12 bases. V trimming: 5 bases; J trimming: 3 bases; junction bases outside the gene matches: 7. The CDR3 consists of 16 residues. Per germline, CDR1 LNHDA and CDR2 SQIVND (reference sequence). CDR3: CASSPWASGGEETQYF. DNA of the CDR3: TGTGCCAGTAGTCCTTGGGCTAGCGGGGGGGAAGAGACCCAGTACTTC.

The rearrangement links TRBV2 to TRBJ2-7, with 9 bases fitting TRBD1. This CDR3 is built from 15 residues. Trimming took 3 bases from V and 5 from J; bases not matched to a gene: 8. The V gene's germline CDR1 is SNHLY and CDR2 FYNNEI. The chain's CDR3 is CASSESGTGTHEQYF. CDR3 DNA: TGTGCCAGCAGTGAGTCGGGGACAGGGACGCACGAGCAGTACTTC. Drawing the rest from reference TRBV2 and TRBJ2-7, the complete variable domain is EPEVTQTPSHQVTQMGQEVILRCVPISNHLYFYWYRQILGQKVEFLVSFYNNEISEKSEIFDDQFSVERPDGSNFTLKIRSTKLEDSAMYFCASSESGTGTHEQYFGPGTRLTVT.

The chain combines TRBV6-2 or TRBV6-3 with TRBJ1-5, with a weak D call TRBD1 (5 bases). V lost 0 bases, J lost 5 bases, and 8 bases lay in between. The CDR3 loop spans 14 amino acids. CDR1 and CDR2 from the germline V gene are MNHEY and SVGEGT. CDR3 sequence reads: CASSYSTDYQPQHF. DNA of the CDR3: TGTGCCAGCAGTTACTCGACAGACTATCAGCCCCAGCATTTT.

The genes are TRBV18 and TRBJ2-2; D is unclear. With 4 bases removed from V and 0 bases from J, the gap between germline ends came to 9 bases. There are 15 residues in the CDR3. CDR1 and CDR2 from the germline V gene are KGHSH and LQKENI. The CDR3 region is CASSQAKTNTGELFF. The CDR3 coding sequence is TGTGCCAGCTCACAAGCAAAGACGAACACCGGGGAGCTGTTTTTT. Full variable domain (remainder filled in from reference TRBV18 and TRBJ2-2): NAGVMQNPRHLVRRRGQEARLRCSPMKGHSHVYWYRQLPEEGLKFMVYLQKENIIDESGMPKERFSAEFPKEGPSILRIQQVVRGDSAAYFCASSQAKTNTGELFFGEGSRLTVL.

This chain uses TRBV10-3 with TRBJ1-2; 11 positions agree with TRBD1. V dropped 4 bases and J dropped 3; count of bases not matched to a gene: 4. This CDR3 is 15 amino acids long. Per the germline V gene, CDR1 is ENHRY and CDR2 is SYGVKD. CDR3 nucleotides: TGTGCCATCAGTGGGGGACAGGGGGTGGACTATGGCTACACCTTC. Encoded protein: CAISGGQGVDYGYTF.

The chain combines TRBV5-1 with TRBJ2-5, with 10 bases fitting TRBD1. Unmatched junction bases numbered 6, after V lost 4 bases and J lost 3 bases. The CDR3 spans 15 residues. Germline V gives CDR1 SGHRS, CDR2 YFSETQ. The CDR3 bases are TGCGCCAGCAGCATTACCGGGACAGGGGAAGAGACCCAGTACTTC. It encodes CASSITGTGEETQYF.

This clone was seen once. The chain has TRBV10-3 and TRBJ1-5; tentatively, D is TRBD1 (5 bases). The germline V and J ends were trimmed by 8 bases and 0 bases, with 11 bases remaining between them. The CDR3 length is 14 residues. Germline-derived CDR1 and CDR2 are ENHRY and SYGVKD. CDR3 residues: CAIALDNSNQPQHF. The DNA for the CDR3 is TGTGCCATCGCCCTGGACAATAGCAATCAGCCCCAGCATTTT.

This clone turned up a few times. This chain links TRBV5-1 with TRBJ2-7, with 9 positions matching TRBD1. V lost 2 bases to trimming and J lost 7 bases; unmatched junction nucleotides: 13. CDR3 length: 16 amino acids. Germline CDR1 is SGHRS and CDR2 is YFSETQ. As DNA, the CDR3 is TGCGCCAGCAGCTTTCCCCGGGACAGGGTTTCCCGGGAGCAGTACGTC. It codes for CASSFPRDRVSREQYV.

V is TRBV15 and J is TRBJ1-6, with 10 bases identical to TRBD1. Looked up from germline, CDR1 is LNHNV and CDR2 is YYDKDF (reference sequence). V trimming: 5 bases; J trimming: 10 bases; junction bases outside the gene matches: 14. The CDR3 contains 17 residues. The DNA of the CDR3 is TGTGCCACCAGCCCAACTCCGGGACAGGGGAGCAGATCACCCCTCCACTTT. It encodes CATSPTPGQGSRSPLHF.

This clone was found a few times. V and J are TRBV28 and TRBJ1-5; 8 nucleotides agree with TRBD1. This CDR3 has 13 amino acids. V gave up 5 bases and J gave up 7 bases; unmatched junction bases: 4. Germline-derived CDR1 and CDR2 are MDHEN and SYDVKM. The CDR3 region has the DNA TGTGCCAGCAGTCCGGACAGGGCACAGCCCCAGCATTTT. Protein: CASSPDRAQPQHF.

This clone was seen a single time. The J gene is TRBJ1-6, the V gene TRBV19, with D perhaps matching TRBD1 (6 bases). CDR3 length equals 13 residues. Trimming stripped 8 bases from V and 8 bases from J, with 13 bases between. Germline V gene sequence: CDR1 LNHDA, CDR2 SQIVND (reference sequence). In DNA, the CDR3 is TGTGCCAGTTCGGACAGATCTGATTCACCCCTCCACTTT. It yields the protein CASSDRSDSPLHF.

This clone was picked up a small number of times. This chain links TRBV3-1 (or the pseudogene TRBV3-2) with TRBJ1-1, with D maybe TRBD1 (6 bases). V lost 4 bases and J lost 5, with 17 bases in between. The CDR3 consists of 15 residues. Germline V gene lookup returns CDR1 LGHDT and CDR2 YNNKEL (reference sequence). Here the CDR3 reads CASSPLGGRKTEAFF. CDR3 DNA: TGTGCCAGCAGCCCCCTAGGGGGAAGAAAAACTGAAGCTTTCTTT.

The chain uses TRBV20-1 and TRBJ1-4; TRBD1 matches 7 bases. Looked up from germline, CDR1 is DFQATT and CDR2 is SNEGSKA (reference sequence). There are 13 residues in the CDR3. The junction had 6 bases not matched to a gene; V was cut back by 3 bases and J by 8 bases. In DNA, the CDR3 is TGCAGTGCTAGTAACAGGGGTGGGGAAAAACTGTTTTTT. Translated, it gives CSASNRGGEKLFF.

The chain employs TRBV7-9 and TRBJ2-2, with D perhaps TRBD2 (7 bases). V was cut by 8 bases and J by 5 bases, with 21 bases left in between. Germline assignment: CDR1 SEHNR and CDR2 FQNEAQ (reference sequence). The CDR3 runs to 16 residues. This CDR3 is CASARGWEGVTGELFF. Written as DNA, the CDR3 is TGTGCCAGCGCCCGAGGATGGGAGGGGGTAACCGGGGAGCTGTTTTTT.

The chain carries TRBV6-5 and TRBJ1-2; D not certain. Germline loops: CDR1 MNHEY, CDR2 SVGAGI. The V end lost 7 bases, the J end lost 5 bases, and 11 bases lay between the germline ends. The CDR3 contains 12 residues. The chain's CDR3 is CASNTFPYGYTF. As DNA, the CDR3 is TGTGCCAGCAACACATTTCCGTATGGCTACACCTTC.

The CDR3 sequence is CASSHRQGAGYNEQFF. DNA for the CDR3: TGTGCCAGCAGCCATCGACAGGGGGCGGGATACAATGAGCAGTTCTTC. The chain uses TRBV14 and TRBJ2-1; 10 bases map to TRBD1. J was trimmed by 4 bases and V by 3 bases; bases with no gene match: 6. The CDR3 loop spans 16 amino acids. Germline CDR1 SGHDN, CDR2 FVKESK.

The V and J genes are TRBV11-2 and TRBJ2-1; TRBD1 aligns across 10 bases. V was pared by 0 bases and J by 9 bases, with 5 bases of the junction left unmatched. This CDR3 has 15 amino acids. Germline CDR1 SGHAT, CDR2 FQNNGV. CDR3 DNA sequence: TGTGCCAGCAGCTTAGATCGGGACAGGGGTATTGAGCAGTTCTTC. This sequence encodes CASSLDRDRGIEQFF. The variable domain in full, completed from reference TRBV11-2 and TRBJ2-1, reads EAGVAQSPRYKIIEKRQSVAFWCNPISGHATLYWYQQILGQGPKLLIQFQNNGVVDDSQLPKDRFSAERLKGVDSTLKIQPAKLEDSAVYLCASSLDRDRGIEQFFGPGTRLTVL.

The chain has TRBV6-2 or TRBV6-3 and TRBJ1-4; tentative D call: TRBD1 (5 bases). The CDR3 covers 18 residues. Trimming shortened V by 5 bases and J by 0 bases, and 19 bases separated the two germline ends. In germline, CDR1 is MNHEY, CDR2 SVGEGT. In DNA form, the CDR3 reads TGTGCCAGCAGTACCCGCTTCGGTGGGGCTTCAACTAATGAAAAACTGTTTTTT. Protein product: CASSTRFGGASTNEKLFF.

This clone was counted a single time. This chain joins TRBV20-1 and TRBJ2-7; D tentatively fits TRBD1 or TRBD2 (5 bases each). Germline V gene sequence: CDR1 DFQATT, CDR2 SNEGSKA (reference sequence). The CDR3 consists of 15 residues. V shed 3 bases and J shed 0 bases, with 15 bases lying between them. The CDR3 region has the DNA TGCAGTGCTAGTGGGGGAGCTAGCCACTCCTACGAGCAGTACTTC. Amino acid sequence: CSASGGASHSYEQYF.

The chain is built from TRBV5-1 and TRBJ2-1; 8 bases align to TRBD2. CDR3 length equals 18 residues. Germline lookup yields CDR1 SGHRS and CDR2 YFSETQ. Trimming removed 4 bases from V and 8 bases from J; junction bases left unmatched: 20. The CDR3 coding sequence is TGCGCCAGCAGCCCTCGCCCTCACTTCGCGGGGGGCCGGGATGAGCAGTTCTTC. Residues: CASSPRPHFAGGRDEQFF.

The rearrangement uses TRBV28 and TRBJ2-7, with 7 nucleotides matching TRBD1. Per the germline V gene, CDR1 is MDHEN and CDR2 is SYDVKM. The length of the CDR3 is 16 residues. V gave up 3 bases and J gave up 5 bases; unmatched junction bases: 13. CDR3 amino acids: CASSFSPGDRADEQYF. The CDR3 region has the DNA TGTGCCAGCAGTTTCAGCCCCGGGGACAGAGCTGACGAGCAGTACTTC. The whole variable domain, filled in from reference TRBV28 and TRBJ2-7, reads DVKVTQSSRYLVKRTGEKVFLECVQDMDHENMFWYRQDPGLGLRLIYFSYDVKMKEKGDIPEGYSVSREKKERFSLILESASTNQTSMYLCASSFSPGDRADEQYFGPGTRLTVT.

The gene calls are TRBV10-3 and TRBJ1-2, with 7 positions matching TRBD1. CDR3 length: 14 residues. J lost 4 bases, V lost 7 bases, and 9 bases had no gene match. The germline CDR1 and CDR2 sequences are ENHRY and SYGVKD. The CDR3 DNA reads TGTGCCATCAAAGCTGACAGGGCTCTCTATGGCTACACCTTC. It codes for CAIKADRALYGYTF.

The chain joins TRBV27 to TRBJ2-3; D perhaps matches TRBD2 (6 bases). CDR3 length: 13 amino acids. V lost 6 bases and J 5 bases, leaving 12 bases between the germline ends. Germline V CDR1 and CDR2: MNHEY, SMNVEV (reference sequence). CDR3 bases: TGTGCCAGCAGCCCGGGACTCCGAGATACGCAGTATTTT. Its protein product is CASSPGLRDTQYF.